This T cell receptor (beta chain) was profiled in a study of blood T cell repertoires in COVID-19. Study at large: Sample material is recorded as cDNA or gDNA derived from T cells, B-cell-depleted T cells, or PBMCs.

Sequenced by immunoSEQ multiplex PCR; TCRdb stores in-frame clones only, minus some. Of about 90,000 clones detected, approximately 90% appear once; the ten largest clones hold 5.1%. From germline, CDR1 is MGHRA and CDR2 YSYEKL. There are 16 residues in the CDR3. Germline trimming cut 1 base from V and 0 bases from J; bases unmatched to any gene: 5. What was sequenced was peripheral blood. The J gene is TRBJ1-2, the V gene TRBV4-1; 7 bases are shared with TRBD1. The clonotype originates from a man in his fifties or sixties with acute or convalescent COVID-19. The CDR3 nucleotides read TGCGCCAGCAGCCAAGTAGGGGGACAGACTAACTATGGCTACACCTTC. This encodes CASSQVGGQTNYGYTF.